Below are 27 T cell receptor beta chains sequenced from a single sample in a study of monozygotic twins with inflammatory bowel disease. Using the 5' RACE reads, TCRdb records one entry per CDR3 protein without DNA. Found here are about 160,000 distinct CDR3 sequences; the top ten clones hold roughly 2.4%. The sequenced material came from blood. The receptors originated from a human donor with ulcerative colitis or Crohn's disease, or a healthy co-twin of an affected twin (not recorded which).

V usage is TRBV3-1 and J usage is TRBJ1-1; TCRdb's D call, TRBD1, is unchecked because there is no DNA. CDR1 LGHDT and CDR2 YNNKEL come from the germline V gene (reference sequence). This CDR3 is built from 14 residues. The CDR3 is CASSPRDSKTEAFF.

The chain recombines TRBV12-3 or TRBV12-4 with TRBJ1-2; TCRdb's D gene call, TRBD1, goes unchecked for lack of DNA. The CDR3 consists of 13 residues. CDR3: CASRMTGGYGYTF.

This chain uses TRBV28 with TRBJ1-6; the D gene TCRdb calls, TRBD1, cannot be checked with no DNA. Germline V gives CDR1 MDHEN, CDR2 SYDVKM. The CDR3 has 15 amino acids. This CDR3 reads CASSPDSLNNSPLHF.

CDR3 in amino acids: CASRRGTGELFF. The chain links TRBV27 to TRBJ2-2; the TCRdb call, TRBD1, lacks DNA for checking. The CDR3 extends over 12 amino acids. Germline-derived CDR1 and CDR2 are MNHEY and SMNVEV (reference sequence).

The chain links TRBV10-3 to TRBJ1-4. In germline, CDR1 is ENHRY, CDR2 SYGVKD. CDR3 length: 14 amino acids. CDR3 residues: CAISESRDNEKLFF.

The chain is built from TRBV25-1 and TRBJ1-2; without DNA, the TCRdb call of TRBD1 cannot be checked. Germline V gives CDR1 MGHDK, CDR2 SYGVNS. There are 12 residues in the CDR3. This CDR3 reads CASIRQDGGYTF.

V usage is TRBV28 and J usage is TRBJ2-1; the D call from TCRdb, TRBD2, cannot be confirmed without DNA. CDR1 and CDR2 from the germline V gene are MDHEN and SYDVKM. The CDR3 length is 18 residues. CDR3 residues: CASSLGLAGGPRTDEQFF.

CDR3 sequence: CASSTPRTGVDRSDTQYF. The chain has TRBV11-2 and TRBJ2-3; lacking DNA, the TRBD1 call made by TCRdb goes unchecked. The CDR3 extends over 18 amino acids. The germline V gene has CDR1 SGHAT and CDR2 FQNNGV.

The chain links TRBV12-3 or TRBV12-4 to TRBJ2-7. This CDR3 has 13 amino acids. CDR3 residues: CASSFHPSYEQYF.

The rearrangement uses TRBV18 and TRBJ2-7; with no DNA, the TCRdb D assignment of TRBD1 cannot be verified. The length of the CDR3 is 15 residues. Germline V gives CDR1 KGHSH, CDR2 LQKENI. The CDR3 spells CASSPFEGAPYEQYF.

The CDR3 spells CASIPPTIENTEAFF. The chain is built from TRBV19 and TRBJ1-1. The V gene's germline CDR1 is LNHDA and CDR2 SQIVND (reference sequence). The CDR3 is made up of 15 amino acids.

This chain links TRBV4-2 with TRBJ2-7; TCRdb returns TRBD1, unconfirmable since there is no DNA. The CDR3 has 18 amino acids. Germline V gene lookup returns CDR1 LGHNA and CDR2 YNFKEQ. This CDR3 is CASSQEPPGVSGTYEQYF.

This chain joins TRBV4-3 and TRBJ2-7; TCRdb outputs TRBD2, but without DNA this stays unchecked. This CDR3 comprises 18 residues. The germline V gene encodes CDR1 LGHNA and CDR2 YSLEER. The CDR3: CASSQERSGPGLVYEQYF.

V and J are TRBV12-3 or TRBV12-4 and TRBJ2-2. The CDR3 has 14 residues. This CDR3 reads CASSLALRDGELFF.

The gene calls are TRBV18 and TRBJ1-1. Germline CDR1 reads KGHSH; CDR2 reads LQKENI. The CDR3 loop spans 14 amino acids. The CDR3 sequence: CASSPEQGNTEAFF. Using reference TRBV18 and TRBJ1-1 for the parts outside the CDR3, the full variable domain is NAGVMQNPRHLVRRRGQEARLRCSPMKGHSHVYWYRQLPEEGLKFMVYLQKENIIDESGMPKERFSAEFPKEGPSILRIQQVVRGDSAAYFCASSPEQGNTEAFFGQGTRLTVV.

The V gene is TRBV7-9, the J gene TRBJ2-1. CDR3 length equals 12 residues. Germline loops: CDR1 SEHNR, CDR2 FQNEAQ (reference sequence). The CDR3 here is CAGRGSHNEQFF.

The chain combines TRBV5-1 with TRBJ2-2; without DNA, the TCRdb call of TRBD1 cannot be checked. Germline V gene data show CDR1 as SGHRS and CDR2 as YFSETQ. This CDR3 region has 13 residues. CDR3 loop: CASSFRGPGELFF.

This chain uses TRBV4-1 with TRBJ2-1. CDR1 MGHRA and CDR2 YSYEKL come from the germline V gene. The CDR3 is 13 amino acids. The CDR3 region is CASSRNEDNEQFF.

The CDR3 protein is CASSALRTPGAYEQYF. J is TRBJ2-7 and V is TRBV2; TCRdb gives TRBD1 as the D gene, but with no DNA this cannot be confirmed. Per the germline V gene, CDR1 is SNHLY and CDR2 is FYNNEI. This CDR3 contains 16 residues. The variable domain in full, with the rest retrieved from reference TRBV2 and TRBJ2-7, is EPEVTQTPSHQVTQMGQEVILRCVPISNHLYFYWYRQILGQKVEFLVSFYNNEISEKSEIFDDQFSVERPDGSNFTLKIRSTKLEDSAMYFCASSALRTPGAYEQYFGPGTRLTVT.

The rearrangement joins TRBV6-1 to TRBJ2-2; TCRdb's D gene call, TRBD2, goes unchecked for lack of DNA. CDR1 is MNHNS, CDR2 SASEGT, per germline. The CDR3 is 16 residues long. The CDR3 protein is CASRSGLAGGAGELFF.

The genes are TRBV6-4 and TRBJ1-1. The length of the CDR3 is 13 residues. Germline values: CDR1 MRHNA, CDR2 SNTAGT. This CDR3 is CASSDPGSTEAFF.

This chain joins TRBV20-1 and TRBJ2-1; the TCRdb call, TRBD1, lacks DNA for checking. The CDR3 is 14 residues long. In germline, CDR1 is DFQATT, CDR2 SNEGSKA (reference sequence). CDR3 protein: CSARTGGSYNEQFF.

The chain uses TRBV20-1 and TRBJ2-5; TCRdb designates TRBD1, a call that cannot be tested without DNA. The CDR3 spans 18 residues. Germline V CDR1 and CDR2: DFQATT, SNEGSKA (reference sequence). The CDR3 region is CSAAGSRGYWGYQETQYF.

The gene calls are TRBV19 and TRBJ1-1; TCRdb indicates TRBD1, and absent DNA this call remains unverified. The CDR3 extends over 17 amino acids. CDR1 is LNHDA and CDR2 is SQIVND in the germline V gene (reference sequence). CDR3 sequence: CATRPGGRGRLNTEAFF.

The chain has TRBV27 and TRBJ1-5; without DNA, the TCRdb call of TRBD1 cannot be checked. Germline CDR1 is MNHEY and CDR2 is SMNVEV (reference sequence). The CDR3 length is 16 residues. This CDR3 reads CASIRGRDNSNQPQHF.

CDR3 loop: CASSQAYGGSSYEQYF. The chain carries TRBV4-2 and TRBJ2-7; TCRdb reports TRBD1, a call that lacks DNA to check it against. Germline V lookup: CDR1 LGHNA, CDR2 YNFKEQ. The CDR3 consists of 16 residues.

The CDR3 here is CASSLRRGGAQYF. The genes are TRBV7-2 and TRBJ2-5; TCRdb names TRBD2, which stays unverified in the absence of DNA. Per the germline V gene, CDR1 is SGHTA and CDR2 is FQGNSA. This CDR3 spans 13 amino acids.